The next 2 T cell receptor beta chains were all read from a single sample in a study of OX40 agonist ivuxolimab in advanced cancers. This table comes from immunoSEQ multiplex PCR, and its TCRdb copy is limited to in-frame clones, with some not included. The sample has 50,000 to 75,000 clones, 80% to 90% seen once. The sample consisted of CD4+ or CD8+ T cells sorted from blood, taken in a trial of the OX40 agonist ivuxolimab. These TCRs come from an adult with an advanced solid tumor such as melanoma, head and neck, liver or kidney cancer.

This clone was counted once. This sequence joins TRBV15 and TRBJ2-5; perhaps TRBD2 as D (6 bases). The CDR3 is 12 residues long. The germline V and J ends were trimmed by 8 bases and 2 bases, with 9 bases remaining between them. Germline CDR1 is LNHNV and CDR2 is YYDKDF (reference sequence). CDR3 DNA: TGTGCCACCGGGCGGGATCAAGAGACCCAGTACTTC. Translation: CATGRDQETQYF.

This chain joins TRBV2 and TRBJ2-7; D might be TRBD2 (5 bases). The CDR3 spans 14 residues. Germline CDR1 reads SNHLY; CDR2 reads FYNNEI. V was trimmed by 4 bases and J by 2 bases, leaving 12 bases between them. Written as DNA, the CDR3 is TGTGCCAGCAGTGGTGGGCGGGTACCCTACGAGCAGTACTTC. It encodes CASSGGRVPYEQYF.